This T cell receptor beta chain emerged from a study of blood T cell repertoires in COVID-19. Turning to the study itself: Acute and convalescent COVID-19 samples came from the United States, Italy and Spain.

Original analysis: How many nucleated cells were present was estimated from reference gene primer amplification. The repertoire was sequenced with immunoSEQ multiplex PCR; TCRdb's copy has only in-frame clones and lacks some. V and J calls and clone size are copied from that table; D and trimming were computed from the DNA. The top ten clones hold 0.4% of a sample with 35,000 to 45,000 clones, around 86% of them seen once. The receptor comes from a human donor in a cohort sampled during active COVID-19. The sequencing input was peripheral blood.

The CDR3 here is CASSQDIGVSYEQYF. CDR3 DNA sequence: TGCGCCAGCAGCCAAGATATAGGGGTTAGCTACGAGCAGTACTTC. The genes are TRBV4-3 and TRBJ2-7, with D perhaps TRBD1 (5 bases). CDR1 is LGHNA, CDR2 YSLEER, per germline. V was shortened by 0 bases and J by 3 bases, with 12 bases between the two germline ends. CDR3 length equals 15 residues.